The present entry profiles one T cell receptor beta chain with its context. Assay used: immunoSEQ multiplex PCR; TCRdb lists only in-frame clones, some missing. This sample yields tens of thousands of clones, of which 94% are seen a single time; nearly 6% belongs to the top ten. The data derive from a study of human thymus T cells. Immunologically healthy infants in Finland undergoing congenital heart defect surgery were the donors. V was pared by 2 bases and J by 2 bases, with 10 bases of the junction left unmatched. The CDR3 runs 17 residues. Sequenced input: blood. The chain has TRBV23-1 and TRBJ2-7, with 9 bases fitting TRBD1. TRBV23-1 qualifies as an ORF whose function is uncertain. This receptor was obtained from a boy in the first two years of life with a congenital heart defect but otherwise immunologically healthy. CDR3 amino acids: CASSQANRGPGTYEQYF. The CDR3 DNA is TGCGCCAGCAGTCAAGCTAACAGGGGGCCCGGAACCTACGAGCAGTACTTC.